This TCR beta chain originates from a study of post-analysis software for immune sequencing data. Study at large: Patients had relapsing-remitting, secondary progressive or progressive-relapsing multiple sclerosis; some lacked subtype.

Overall study results and limits: Co-batched samples clustered tightly together by F measure. TRBV segments more frequent in patients than in controls numbered roughly 5 and included TRBV5-6, TRBV5-1 and TRBV20-1. Compared with controls, patients showed significantly lower normalized Chao1 diversity.

With respect to this clonotype: Its antigen is currently unknown.

The length of the CDR3 is 17 residues. Losses at the gene ends were 9 bases for V and 10 bases for J; bases not matched to a gene: 20. Per the germline V gene, CDR1 is ENHRY and CDR2 is SYGVKD. Unique molecular identifiers were carried by the TCR beta cDNA libraries. The T cell input of roughly 0.9 to 11 million gave about 500,000 cDNA molecules. TCRdb redid the calling of the PCR reads with MiXCR, one entry per CDR3 protein. Of about 460,000 distinct CDR3 sequences detected, roughly 45% appear once; the ten largest clones hold 12%. Sequencing was performed on blood. V gene TRBV10-3 combines with J gene TRBJ2-1; TRBD2 matches at 11 bases. The receptor's source is a girl under 18 with multiple sclerosis. The CDR3 reads CAISSPGLAGGGSEQFF. CDR3 nucleotide sequence: TGTGCCATTTCTTCTCCGGGGCTAGCGGGAGGCGGGAGCGAGCAGTTCTTC.